One TCR beta chain is described in this entry. The data originate from a study of shared clonotypes between healthy human individuals. Measured with immunoSEQ multiplex PCR; TCRdb has only the in-frame clones, and not every one. The table has around 610,000 clones, around 96% seen once. Germline loops: CDR1 PRHDT, CDR2 FYEKMQ (reference sequence). Trimming removed 1 base from V and 8 bases from J, with 15 bases in between. The CDR3 spans 15 residues. Naive CD8 populations comprised CD45RO-negative cells positively selected for CCR7, excluding terminally differentiated effector memory CD45RA+ cells. The receptor was isolated from a woman aged 25 to 45 in good health. The specimen was naive CD8+ T cells sorted from blood. This chain joins TRBV13 and TRBJ2-1; a possible D gene is TRBD1 (6 bases). For the CDR3, the DNA is TGTGCCAGCAGCTTAGTGGGGACACACGGCGATGAGCAGTTCTTC. It encodes CASSLVGTHGDEQFF.